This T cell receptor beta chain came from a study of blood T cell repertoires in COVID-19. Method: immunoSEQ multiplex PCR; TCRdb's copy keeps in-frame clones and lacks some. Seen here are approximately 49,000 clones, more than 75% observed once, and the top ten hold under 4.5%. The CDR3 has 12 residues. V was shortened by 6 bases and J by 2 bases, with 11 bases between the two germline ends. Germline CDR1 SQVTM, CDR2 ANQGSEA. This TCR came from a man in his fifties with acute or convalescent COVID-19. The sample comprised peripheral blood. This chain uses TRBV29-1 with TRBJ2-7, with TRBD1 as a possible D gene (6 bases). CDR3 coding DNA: TGCAGCGTAAGAAAGGGGGCCTACGAGCAGTACTTC. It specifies CSVRKGAYEQYF.